The rows below give T cell receptor beta chains drawn from one sample of a study of PD-L1 blockade in urothelial cancer. Only in-frame clones appear in the TCRdb table, and some are missing; sequencing was by immunoSEQ multiplex PCR. The profile shows 120,000 or so clones, approximately 85% of them singletons. The sample in question was PBMCs, obtained around atezolizumab (anti-PD-L1) treatment. These receptors came from a middle-aged man with urothelial cancer. Each CDR3 is given with its conserved first and last residue. A D gene is named only where the DNA matches it firmly. Clone size is shown for a subset of rows, as once, few, many or a class of expanded clone.

J gene | clone size | V gene | D gene | CDR3 protein | CDR3 DNA
TRBJ2-1 | NA | TRBV4-2 | TRBD2 | CASSQGGGTSGSNEQFF | TGTGCCAGCAGCCAAGGTGGGGGCACTAGCGGGAGTAATGAGCAGTTCTTC
TRBJ1-3 | NA | TRBV15 | NA | CATSRDRIASGNTIYF | TGTGCCACCAGCAGAGATCGAATAGCCTCTGGAAACACCATATATTTT
TRBJ1-3 | NA | TRBV5-1 | NA | CASSLDGTSGNTIYF | TGCGCCAGCAGCTTGGACGGTACCTCTGGAAACACCATATATTTT
TRBJ1-2 | NA | TRBV28 | NA | CASSLGQTKTYGYTF | TGTGCCAGCAGTCTCGGACAGACCAAGACCTATGGCTACACCTTC
TRBJ1-1 | NA | TRBV28 | NA | CASTQSLGGGTEAFF | TGTGCCAGCACCCAATCCCTGGGAGGGGGCACTGAAGCTTTCTTT
TRBJ1-1 | NA | TRBV18 | NA | CASSPPNRGEAFF | TGTGCCAGCTCACCACCGAATAGGGGTGAAGCTTTCTTT
TRBJ2-7 | NA | TRBV6-1 | NA | CASSEAPHSIYEQYF | TGTGCCAGCAGTGAGGCTCCTCACAGCATCTACGAGCAGTACTTC
TRBJ1-1 | NA | TRBV7-2 | NA | CASSSSQGPTEAFF | TGTGCCAGCAGCTCGTCACAGGGACCCACTGAAGCTTTCTTT
TRBJ2-5 | NA | TRBV30 | TRBD2 | CAWSRAGGPQETQYF | TGTGCCTGGAGCAGGGCGGGAGGGCCTCAAGAGACCCAGTACTTC
TRBJ1-6 | few | TRBV2 | TRBD1 | CASGWTGGNSPLHF | TGTGCCAGCGGATGGACAGGGGGGAATTCACCCCTCCACTTT
TRBJ2-5 | NA | TRBV11-2 | TRBD2 | CASSPPHERDFQETQYF | TGTGCCAGCAGCCCCCCCCACGAGCGGGATTTCCAAGAGACCCAGTACTTC
TRBJ2-1 | NA | TRBV18 | NA | CASSPRSSREGYNEQFF | TGTGCCAGCTCACCACGATCCAGCAGGGAAGGGTACAATGAGCAGTTCTTC
TRBJ2-3 | NA | TRBV7-8 | NA | CASSRPVGVAASTQYF | TGTGCCAGCAGTCGTCCCGTTGGAGTAGCCGCCAGTACGCAGTATTTT
TRBJ1-5 | NA | TRBV6-6 | NA | CASLSRGGSNQPQHF | TGTGCCAGCCTCAGTCGGGGGGGAAGCAATCAGCCCCAGCATTTT
TRBJ1-2 | NA | TRBV6-5 | NA | CASSYYQGNVYGYTF | TGTGCCAGCAGTTATTATCAGGGGAATGTGTATGGCTACACCTTC